This T cell receptor beta chain was captured by sequencing in a study of control samples from healthy donors and cancer patients. CDR3 size: 13 residues. The germline V gene encodes CDR1 LGHNA and CDR2 YNFKEQ. After removal of 3 bases from V and 2 bases from J, the junction contained 0 bases not matched to a gene. Assay used: immunoSEQ multiplex PCR; TCRdb lists only in-frame clones, some missing. The data show 70,000 to 100,000 clones, with 85% to 90% seen just once and 1.9% held by the top ten. This chain uses TRBV4-2 with TRBJ2-5, with 7 bases lining up with TRBD2. Specimen: PBMCs. This TCR was sampled from a woman in her fifties or sixties with head and neck cancer. CDR3 nucleotide sequence: TGTGCCAGCAGCCAGCGGGAGCAAGAGACCCAGTACTTC. Amino acid sequence: CASSQREQETQYF.